What follows describes a single T cell receptor (beta chain). The CDR3 length is 14 residues. Germline loops: CDR1 MNHEY, CDR2 SVGEGT. Trimming took off 2 bases at V and 4 bases at J, with 10 bases between the two ends. As handled by the study authors: Estimation of nucleated cell counts relied on the amplification of reference gene primers. The data were produced by immunoSEQ multiplex PCR, yet TCRdb's version contains in-frame clones alone and is incomplete. The D gene and trimming were derived from the DNA, and the V and J assignments and clone size from that table. Among roughly 90,000 clones listed, around 86% were seen once. The record originates from a study of blood T cell repertoires in COVID-19. Study-wide context: Spain, Italy and the United States supplied samples that represented acute and convalescent COVID-19. PBMCs, B-cell-depleted T cells, or T cells were the source of the cDNA or gDNA that made up the material.

The chain uses TRBV6-2 or TRBV6-3 and TRBJ2-3; D remains ambiguous. The TCR was taken from a human donor in a cohort sampled during active COVID-19. The material sequenced was peripheral blood. The CDR3 nucleotides read TGTGCCAGCAGTTACGGGCGAGAACCAGATACGCAGTATTTT. Encoded protein: CASSYGREPDTQYF.